Reported below is one TCR beta chain. No antigen is known for it. TCRdb's table, derived via immunoSEQ multiplex PCR, lists solely in-frame clones and lacks some. In the table there are more than 75,000 clones, about 88% of which are singletons. The data belong to a study of OX40 agonist ivuxolimab in advanced cancers. On the study more broadly: Earlier treatment with anti-PD-1, anti-PD-L1 or anti-CTLA-4 was permitted, and 35% to 40% had received some.

General study findings and limits: There were, on average, more expanded clones in CD8+ T cells than in CD4+.

The germline V gene encodes CDR1 SNHLY and CDR2 FYNNEI. This CDR3 spans 12 amino acids. Trimming removed 5 bases from V and 4 bases from J, with 8 bases in between. The sequence came from an adult with an advanced solid tumor such as melanoma, head and neck, liver or kidney cancer. This chain links TRBV2 with TRBJ1-2; D is unclear. The sample here was CD4+ or CD8+ T cells sorted from blood, taken in a trial of the OX40 agonist ivuxolimab. The CDR3 spells CASSTSPYGYTF. In DNA form, the CDR3 reads TGTGCCAGCAGTACCAGCCCCTATGGCTACACCTTC. Complete variable domain (other parts from reference TRBV2 and TRBJ1-2): EPEVTQTPSHQVTQMGQEVILRCVPISNHLYFYWYRQILGQKVEFLVSFYNNEISEKSEIFDDQFSVERPDGSNFTLKIRSTKLEDSAMYFCASSTSPYGYTFGSGTRLTVV.